This T cell receptor beta chain was retrieved from a study of blood T cell repertoires in COVID-19. The age range of participants was about 18 to 95 years, with residence in approximately 25 US areas. There are 15 residues in the CDR3. Germline lookup yields CDR1 GTSNPN and CDR2 SVGIG (reference sequence). J lost 5 bases, V lost 1 base, and 7 bases had no gene match. Here immunoSEQ multiplex PCR was the method, and the copy in TCRdb shows in-frame clones only, minus some. Among about 320,000 clones listed, about 85% were seen once. This rearrangement joins TRBV30 to TRBJ1-5; 8 bases line up with TRBD1. The TCR was taken from a woman aged 25-40 years who had recovered from COVID-19. Sequencing used PBMCs or T cells enriched from blood (not recorded which). CDR3 sequence: CAWSAGQGGYQPQHF. DNA for the CDR3: TGTGCCTGGAGTGCAGGACAGGGAGGTTATCAGCCCCAGCATTTT. Full variable domain (remainder filled in from reference TRBV30 and TRBJ1-5): SQTIHQWPATLVQPVGSPLSLECTVEGTSNPNLYWYRQAAGRGLQLLFYSVGIGQISSEVPQNLSASRPQDRQFILSSKKLLLSDSGFYLCAWSAGQGGYQPQHFGDGTRLSIL.